This T cell receptor beta chain comes out of a study of shared clonotypes between healthy human individuals. Study as a whole: The donor group consisted of two women and three men, aged 18 to 49.

The CDR3 is made up of 15 amino acids. Per germline, CDR1 MNHEY and CDR2 SMNVEV (reference sequence). Trimming left V 0 bases short and J 7 bases short, with 13 bases between. The protocol was immunoSEQ multiplex PCR, while the TCRdb copy is restricted to in-frame clones and leaves out a portion. Of approximately 240,000 clones listed, approximately 70% are singletons. This TCR derives from a man aged 25 to 40 in good health. The V gene is TRBV27, the J gene TRBJ1-5, with D possibly matching TRBD1 (5 bases). The sequenced material came from memory CD4+ T cells sorted from blood. Subset denoted: CD45RA-negative fraction. This chain's CDR3 is CASSLSTGGRQPQHF. CDR3 coding DNA: TGTGCCAGCAGTTTATCGACGGGGGGTAGGCAGCCCCAGCATTTT.